The 12 T cell receptor beta chains presented below share a single source sample, sequenced in a study of CD8+ T cells in alopecia areata. Extracted RNA was reverse transcribed into cDNA, the sequencing template. The assay was immunoSEQ multiplex PCR, and TCRdb's table has in-frame clones only and misses some. This sample carries about 120,000 clones, none of them present only once. Sample: lesional skin. The source of these receptors is a C3H/HeJ mouse with alopecia areata. MHC haplotype: H2-k.

The table lists this clone with a few counts. Gene names and germline refer to mouse. The CDR3: CASSDAGGHSNTEVFF. CDR3 DNA, as far as it was read: TGTGCCAGCAGTGATGCCGGGGGACACTCAAACACA. This chain links TRBV13-3 with TRBJ1-1; a weak D match, TRBD1 (6 bases). The read gets to within 4 residues of the CDR3 end, and the germline J gene fills in the rest. CDR1 NNHDY and CDR2 SYVADS come from the germline V gene. V was pared by 0 bases and J by 0 bases, with 12 bases between. CDR3 size: 16 residues.

Remarks on this clone: The listed genes are named as in mouse. Read sequence stops 4 residues before the CDR3 end, and the germline J gene provides the missing end. The rearrangement links TRBV13-1 to TRBJ2-5, with TRBD1 identical over 7 bases. The CDR3 is 15 amino acids. Per germline, CDR1 NSHNY and CDR2 SYGAGN. Partial CDR3 DNA: TGTGCCAGCAGCCCCGAACAGGGGCGGGAAGAC. As protein: CASSPEQGRED. The full CDR3 protein is CASSPEQGREDTQYF.

As for this clone: Gene labels here are mouse ones. From the germline J gene comes the end of the CDR3, since the read stops 4 residues before it. The chain couples TRBV13-3 to TRBJ2-1, with 10 bases matching TRBD2. The CDR3 consists of 13 residues. Trimming removed 6 bases from V and 5 bases from J; junction bases left unmatched: 2. CDR1 is NNHDY and CDR2 is SYVADS in the germline V gene. The CDR3 DNA, read in part, is TGTGCCAGCACAGACTGGGGGGATGCT. This translates into CASTDWGDA. The full CDR3 protein reads CASTDWGDAEQFF.

With regard to this clone: All gene names here are mouse names. Sequencing ends 4 residues short of the CDR3 end; the germline J gene provides the rest. The V and J genes are TRBV29 and TRBJ1-4; 7 bases line up with TRBD1. In germline, CDR1 is MSHET, CDR2 SYDVDS. V lost 6 bases and J lost 3; bases outside the gene matches: 7. The CDR3 extends over 15 amino acids. The CDR3: CASSYPGQTNERLFF. The covered CDR3 bases are TGTGCTAGCAGCTATCCGGGACAGACCAACGAA.

This clone was seen a few times. Gene names follow the mouse nomenclature. The sequenced fragment ends 4 residues before the CDR3 boundary, so the rest is inferred from the germline J gene. This chain uses TRBV13-2 with TRBJ2-7; possibly TRBD1 for D (5 bases). V was shortened by 2 bases and J by 3 bases, with 9 bases between the two germline ends. CDR3 length: 13 residues. Germline lookup yields CDR1 NNHNN and CDR2 SYGAGS (reference sequence). CDR3 residues: CASGEDTLYEQYF. The part of the CDR3 DNA that was read is TGTGCCAGCGGTGAGGACACCCTCTAT.

The sample holds a few counts of this clone. Mouse names are used for the genes. Read coverage stops 4 residues before the CDR3 terminus; the germline J gene supplies the remainder. The chain recombines TRBV31 with TRBJ2-5; TRBD2 agrees at 11 bases. Losses at the gene ends were 2 bases for V and 2 bases for J; bases not matched to a gene: 3. The CDR3 length is 15 residues. Looked up from germline, CDR1 is GKSSPN and CDR2 is SITVG. CDR3 protein: CAWSGDWGSQDTQYF. The CDR3 DNA, read in part, is TGTGCCTGGAGTGGGGACTGGGGGAGCCAAGAC.

As regards this clone: At residue 10, the TCRdb protein departs from the DNA translation, so the protein shown here was derived from the DNA itself. Any gene name here is a mouse gene name. The sequence runs out 3 residues before the end of the CDR3; the remainder is reconstructed from the germline J gene. The V and J genes are TRBV13-1 and TRBJ1-3, with TRBD1 matching 7 bases. V trimming: 3 bases; J trimming: 5 bases; junction bases outside the gene matches: 2. Germline CDR1 NSHNY, CDR2 SYGAGN. This CDR3 contains 13 residues. The CDR3 loop reads CASSGDSRNTLYF. The CDR3 bases that were read are TGTGCCAGCAGTGGGGACAGCAGAAATACG.

This clone was observed a handful of times. The listed genes are named as in mouse. The CDR3 extends 4 residues past the end of the read, so its final part is completed from the germline J gene. This CDR3 is also generated by other DNA sequences in the sample. The chain has TRBV17 and TRBJ2-1, with D perhaps matching TRBD1 (6 bases). CDR1 and CDR2 (germline): MNHDT, YYDKIL. The CDR3 is 15 amino acids. Deletions cut 3 bases from V and 1 base from J, with 10 bases between. The CDR3 reads CASSRLGQNYAEQFF. Partial CDR3 DNA: TGTGCTAGCAGTAGGCTTGGACAGAACTATGCT.

Remarks on this clone: Relative to the germline gene, one junction end is altered; a read error may explain this. The germline and genes are mouse ones. The sequence runs out 4 residues before the end of the CDR3; the remainder is reconstructed from the germline J gene. The chain uses TRBV13-1 and TRBJ2-7, with 11 bases identical to TRBD2. Germline V gene lookup returns CDR1 NSHNY and CDR2 SYGAGN. The length of the CDR3 is 14 residues. The CDR3 sequence: CASGDWGGNYEQYF. The sequenced part of the CDR3 DNA is TGTGCCAGCGGTGACTGGGGGGGGAACTAT.

This clone occurred a few times. Any gene name here is a mouse gene name. Coverage ceases 4 residues before the CDR3 finishes, and the germline J gene fills in the end. The gene calls are TRBV31 and TRBJ2-3, with 7 bases matching TRBD2. The ends lost 0 bases at V and 0 bases at J; junction bases unmatched: 3. The germline V gene encodes CDR1 GKSSPN and CDR2 SITVG. The CDR3 loop spans 15 amino acids. CDR3 loop: CAWSLFWGSAETLYF. CDR3 DNA (partial): TGTGCCTGGAGTCTCTTCTGGGGGAGTGCAGAA.

As to this clone: The listed genes are named as in mouse. CDR3 amino acids: CASGDPQGKYEQYF. The sequenced CDR3 bases are TGTGCCAGCGGTGATCCGCAGGGAAAATAT. The chain combines TRBV13-2 with TRBJ2-7, with a possible D match to TRBD1 (5 bases). The read finishes 4 residues shy of the CDR3 end, and the germline J gene is used to complete it. Looked up from germline, CDR1 is NNHNN and CDR2 is SYGAGS (reference sequence). This CDR3 has 14 residues.

This clone was found a few times. The genes and germline here are from mouse. CDR3 in amino acids: CTCSAPGGANTGQLYF. The sequenced CDR3 bases are TGCACCTGCAGTGCCCCGGGGGGGGCAAACACCGGG. This rearrangement joins TRBV1 to TRBJ2-2; TRBD2 matches 7 bases. With the read ending 4 residues before the CDR3 end, the germline J gene is used to fill in that end. The J segment lost 0 bases and the V segment lost 3 bases, leaving 4 bases of the junction unmatched. The V gene's germline CDR1 is NSQYPW and CDR2 LRSPGD (reference sequence). The CDR3 covers 16 residues. Filled out from reference TRBV1 and TRBJ2-2, the complete variable domain reads VTLLEQNPRWRLVPRGQAVNLRCILKNSQYPWMSWYQQDLQKQLQWLFTLRSPGDKEVKSLPGADYLATRVTDTELRLQVANMSQGRTLYCTCSAPGGANTGQLYFGEGSKLTVL.